The 21 T cell receptor beta chains given below trace back to one sample, sequenced in a study of blood T cell repertoires in COVID-19. Some clones are missing from TCRdb's copy, which holds only in-frame ones; the method was immunoSEQ multiplex PCR. The sample records approximately 92,000 clones, around four fifths being singletons. The sequencing sample was made of peripheral blood. These receptors all come from a man aged 50 to 60 with acute or convalescent COVID-19.

This clone showed up just once. The chain joins TRBV19 to TRBJ2-5; 13 nucleotides agree with TRBD2. Trimming cost V 5 bases and J 5 bases; bases outside gene matches: 8. CDR1 and CDR2 from the germline V gene are LNHDA and SQIVND (reference sequence). The CDR3 consists of 16 residues. CDR3 sequence (DNA): TGTGCCAGTAGTCCAAGGACTAGCGGGAGTGTGGAGACCCAGTACTTC. As protein: CASSPRTSGSVETQYF.

This CDR3 reads CASRLSGNEQFF. The CDR3 DNA reads as TGTGCCAGCAGGCTCTCGGGCAATGAGCAGTTCTTC. The rearrangement uses TRBV12-3 or TRBV12-4 and TRBJ2-1; D uncertain. Trimming took off 6 bases at V and 6 bases at J, with 9 bases between the two ends. CDR3 length: 12 residues.

The rearrangement joins TRBV5-4 to TRBJ1-2; 10 bases map to TRBD1. Germline trimming cut 2 bases from V and 6 bases from J; bases unmatched to any gene: 7. The CDR3 covers 15 residues. CDR1 and CDR2 from the germline V gene are SGHNT and YYREEE (reference sequence). The DNA for the CDR3 is TGTGCCAGCAGCTTCCTCGGGACAGGGGAGAATGGCTACACCTTC. Translation gives CASSFLGTGENGYTF.

This clone was seen only a few times. The genes are TRBV4-1 and TRBJ2-2; D gene uncertain. The CDR3 runs 12 residues. Per the germline V gene, CDR1 is MGHRA and CDR2 is YSYEKL. V lost 0 bases and J 8 bases, leaving 4 bases between the germline ends. The CDR3 region is CASSQDRGELFF. The DNA of the CDR3 is TGCGCCAGCAGCCAAGACAGGGGGGAGCTGTTTTTT.

The gene calls are TRBV6-4 and TRBJ1-1, with 8 bases lining up with TRBD1. V lost 4 bases and J lost 1; bases outside the gene matches: 2. The CDR3 length is 14 residues. CDR1 and CDR2 (germline): MRHNA, SNTAGT. DNA of the CDR3: TGTGCCAGCAGTGCAGACAGGGGGAACACTGAAGCTTTCTTT. Protein product: CASSADRGNTEAFF.

The chain couples TRBV19 to TRBJ2-1; 9 nucleotides align to TRBD1. The CDR3 runs 15 residues. With V trimmed by 5 bases and J by 4 bases, 6 bases remained unmatched. Germline CDR1 and CDR2: LNHDA and SQIVND (reference sequence). The CDR3 nucleotides read TGTGCCAGTAGTTCCGGGACAGGGTTGTACAATGAGCAGTTCTTC. Translated: CASSSGTGLYNEQFF.

The gene calls are TRBV25-1 and TRBJ2-7; 9 bases are a match to TRBD1. The CDR3 loop spans 15 amino acids. Trimming removed 2 bases from V and 2 bases from J; junction bases left unmatched: 4. Per the germline V gene, CDR1 is MGHDK and CDR2 is SYGVNS. The chain's CDR3 is CASSEPGQGTYEQYF. CDR3 DNA: TGTGCCAGCAGTGAACCGGGACAGGGAACCTACGAGCAGTACTTC.

As DNA, the CDR3 is TGCGCCAGCAGCGGGGGACAGCCGTTGAACACCGGGGAGCTGTTTTTT. It yields the protein CASSGGQPLNTGELFF. This chain connects TRBV5-1 to TRBJ2-2; 7 nucleotides line up with TRBD1. After removal of 4 bases from V and 1 base from J, the junction contained 7 bases not matched to a gene. The CDR3 is made up of 16 amino acids. The germline gives CDR1 SGHRS, CDR2 YFSETQ.

This clone was recorded once. This sequence joins TRBV7-2 and TRBJ1-2; possibly TRBD1 for D (5 bases). The V end lost 1 base, the J end lost 0 bases, and 12 bases lay between the germline ends. CDR1 and CDR2 (germline): SGHTA, FQGNSA. This CDR3 region has 16 residues. The chain's CDR3 is CASSLERATANYGYTF. CDR3 sequence (DNA): TGTGCCAGCAGCTTAGAGAGAGCGACAGCTAACTATGGCTACACCTTC.

The chain employs TRBV12-2 and TRBJ2-5; the table's D call, TRBD2, was not checked against the DNA. TRBV12-2 is labeled a pseudogene. CDR3 size: 15 residues. Here the CDR3 reads CASRRREGVEETQYF. The CDR3 DNA sequence: TGTGCAAGTCGCAGGCGGGAGGGCGTTGAAGAGACCCAGTACTTC.

This clone came up once. This chain links TRBV3-1 (or the pseudogene TRBV3-2) with TRBJ2-3; 11 positions match TRBD2. CDR1 and CDR2 from the germline V gene are LGHDT and YNNKEL (reference sequence). V lost 1 base, J lost 3 bases, and 6 bases stayed unmatched. The CDR3 is made up of 17 amino acids. In nucleotides, the CDR3 is TGTGCCAGCAGCCAAGGCACTAGCGGGGGACAGACAGATACGCAGTATTTT. Translated, it gives CASSQGTSGGQTDTQYF.

The table lists this clone with a count of one. This chain connects TRBV10-2 to TRBJ2-3; 9 bases match TRBD2. The ends lost 3 bases at V and 0 bases at J; junction bases unmatched: 4. Germline CDR1 WSHSY, CDR2 SAAADI. The length of the CDR3 is 16 residues. CDR3 nucleotide sequence: TGCGCCAGCAGTGATTCTAGCGGGACTAGCACAGATACGCAGTATTTT. Translating gives CASSDSSGTSTDTQYF.

The CDR3 nucleotides read TGTGCCAGCAGCTCGAGGACTAGCGGGGGGGCTTTTTCCTACAATGAGCAGTTCTTC. It yields the protein CASSSRTSGGAFSYNEQFF. This chain connects TRBV7-9 to TRBJ2-1; 15 bases are shared with TRBD2. Germline V CDR1 and CDR2: SEHNR, FQNEAQ (reference sequence). V trimming: 4 bases; J trimming: 1 base; junction bases outside the gene matches: 8. There are 19 residues in the CDR3.

This sequence joins TRBV28 and TRBJ2-5; 9 nucleotides agree with TRBD1. CDR3 size: 16 residues. CDR1 and CDR2 (germline): MDHEN, SYDVKM. V gave up 2 bases and J gave up 5 bases; unmatched junction bases: 9. CDR3 sequence: CASSLRRTGVGETQYF. The CDR3 nucleotides read TGTGCCAGCAGTTTACGTCGGACAGGGGTAGGGGAGACCCAGTACTTC.

This clone was seen only once. The chain recombines TRBV6-1 with TRBJ2-2, with 14 bases lining up with TRBD2. This CDR3 region has 18 residues. The V gene's germline CDR1 is MNHNS and CDR2 SASEGT. The V gene end was trimmed by 4 bases and the J gene end by 5 bases; junction bases not matched to a gene: 9. In nucleotides, the CDR3 is TGTGCCAGCAGTGGACTAGCGGGAGGGCCAATGGGGACCGGGGAGCTGTTTTTT. Translation: CASSGLAGGPMGTGELFF.

The CDR3 bases are TGTGCCAGCAGTGACGGGGTAGCGGGGGGGCCAGATACGCAGTATTTT. As protein: CASSDGVAGGPDTQYF. The V call is TRBV6-4, the J call TRBJ2-3; 11 nucleotides agree with TRBD2. V lost 2 bases to trimming and J lost 4 bases; unmatched junction nucleotides: 5. The V gene's germline CDR1 is MRHNA and CDR2 SNTAGT. The CDR3 covers 16 residues.

This chain connects TRBV10-3 to TRBJ2-3, with 9 bases aligning to TRBD2. The CDR3 has 13 residues. CDR1 and CDR2 from the germline V gene are ENHRY and SYGVKD. The J segment lost 6 bases and the V segment lost 6 bases, leaving 4 bases of the junction unmatched. CDR3 nucleotide sequence: TGTGCCATCAGGGGACTAGCTTCGGATACGCAGTATTTT. It is translated as CAIRGLASDTQYF.

This clone was found a few times. The V gene is TRBV6-2 or TRBV6-3, the J gene TRBJ2-2, with D unresolved. Trimming took 2 bases from V and 5 from J, leaving 9 bases between them. Germline lookup yields CDR1 MNHEY and CDR2 SVGEGT. This CDR3 comprises 14 residues. The DNA for the CDR3 is TGTGCCAGCAGTTACGCCAAGACAACCGGGGAGCTGTTTTTT. Residues: CASSYAKTTGELFF.

This clone was found a few times. J is TRBJ2-1 and V is TRBV1; the table gives TRBD2 as D, unverified against the DNA. TRBV1 corresponds to a pseudogene. The CDR3 consists of 23 residues. CDR3 loop: CTSSLRQGAPGLAEQSSYNEQFF. Written as DNA, the CDR3 is TGCACCAGCAGCCTCCGCCAGGGGGCGCCGGGACTAGCGGAGCAGAGCTCCTACAATGAGCAGTTCTTC.

The V call is TRBV11-2, the J call TRBJ2-7; D is undetermined. V shed 1 base and J shed 6 bases, with 7 bases lying between them. This CDR3 has 12 amino acids. The germline V gene encodes CDR1 SGHAT and CDR2 FQNNGV. The CDR3 region is CASSLGSSEQYF. The CDR3 coding sequence is TGTGCCAGCAGCTTAGGTAGTTCCGAGCAGTACTTC.

The CDR3: CASSLEQLNSPLHF. CDR3 nucleotides: TGCGCCAGCAGCTTGGAACAGCTTAATTCACCCCTCCACTTT. The chain joins TRBV5-1 to TRBJ1-6; D not certain. The CDR3 contains 14 residues. CDR1 and CDR2 from the germline V gene are SGHRS and YFSETQ. V lost 0 bases and J 6 bases, leaving 7 bases between the germline ends.